The entry that follows covers one T cell receptor (beta chain) sequence. Its antigen remains unknown. This record comes from a study of T cell responses to AZD1222 COVID-19 vaccine. Study in general: Second-dose recipients at about 4 or about 12 weeks were treated as one pooled group. Broader study findings: Clonal diversity was possibly underestimated; the donors were predominantly white British and more often female. Only six people who got AZD1222 tested seropositive at baseline. Among vaccine-associated CD4 TCRs, coverage spanned spike, with dominance at 160-218 and 743-854.

CDR3 length: 15 amino acids. Losses at the gene ends were 6 bases for V and 4 bases for J; bases not matched to a gene: 5. The germline V gene has CDR1 MDHEN and CDR2 SYDVKM. Generated by immunoSEQ multiplex PCR, the TCRdb table keeps only in-frame clones and is missing some. This table holds approximately 160,000 clones, 85% to 95% found once. This rearrangement joins TRBV28 to TRBJ2-3; 12 bases map to TRBD2. The origin of this receptor is an adult in good health. This specimen was peripheral blood, taken on day 0 of AZD1222 vaccination. This CDR3 is CASSSSGGGADTQYF. Here the CDR3 DNA reads TGTGCCAGCAGCTCTAGCGGGGGGGGCGCAGATACGCAGTATTTT.